This T cell receptor (beta chain) was observed in a study of control samples from healthy donors and cancer patients. Measured with immunoSEQ multiplex PCR; TCRdb has only the in-frame clones, and not every one. The repertoire holds 170,000 or so clones, 90% seen once, with around 1.4% in the top ten. Turning to this clone: At one end the junction does not follow the germline gene, possibly because of a read error.

This CDR3 comprises 10 residues. Germline loops: CDR1 DFQATT, CDR2 SNEGSKA (reference sequence). The source of this sequence is a woman in her forties or fifties in good health. The specimen was blood. J is TRBJ2-1 and V is TRBV20-1; TRBD1 matches at 7 bases. For the CDR3, the DNA is TGCAGTGCTCCGCAGGGGGAGCGGTTCTTC. It translates to CSAPQGERFF.